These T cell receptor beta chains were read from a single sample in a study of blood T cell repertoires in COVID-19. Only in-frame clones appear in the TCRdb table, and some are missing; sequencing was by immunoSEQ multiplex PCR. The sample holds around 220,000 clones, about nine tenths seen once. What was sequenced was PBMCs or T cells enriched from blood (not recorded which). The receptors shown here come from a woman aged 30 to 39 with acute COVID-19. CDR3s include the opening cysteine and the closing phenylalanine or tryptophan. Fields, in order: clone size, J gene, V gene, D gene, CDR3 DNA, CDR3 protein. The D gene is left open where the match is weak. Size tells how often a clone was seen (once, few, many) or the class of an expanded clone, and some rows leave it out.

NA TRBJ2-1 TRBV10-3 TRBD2 TGTGCCATCAGTCCAGGGGGACTAGCGGGAGCGAATAGGTACAATGAGCAGTTCTTC CAISPGGLAGANRYNEQFF
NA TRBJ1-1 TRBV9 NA TGTGCCAGCTCTAGGGACACGAACACTGAAGCTTTCTTT CASSRDTNTEAFF
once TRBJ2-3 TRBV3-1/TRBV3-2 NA TGTGCCAGCAGCCAAGGCCCAGTTAGCACAGATACGCAGTATTTT CASSQGPVSTDTQYF
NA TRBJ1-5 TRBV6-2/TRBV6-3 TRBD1 TGTGCCAGCAGCCCTTGGGGACAGGGCGGCAATCAGCCCCAGCATTTT CASSPWGQGGNQPQHF
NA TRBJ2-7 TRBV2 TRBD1 TGTGCCACCCTATGGGGGACAGGGTTGTCCGAGCAGTACTTC CATLWGTGLSEQYF
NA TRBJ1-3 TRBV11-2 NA TGTGCCAGCAGCTTAGAATCGGCCCAGGGGCCTCCTGGAAACACCATATATTTT CASSLESAQGPPGNTIYF
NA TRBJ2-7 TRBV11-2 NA TGTGCCAGCAGCTTAGCAGGGACTCGGGAGTACCCGCAGTACTTC CASSLAGTREYPQYF
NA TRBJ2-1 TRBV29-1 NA TGCAGCGTTGTGGTAGTCTACAATGAGCAGTTCTTC CSVVVVYNEQFF
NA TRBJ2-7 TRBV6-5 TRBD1 TGTGCCAGCAGTTACACCAGGACAGGGGGCAACGAGCAGTACTTC CASSYTRTGGNEQYF
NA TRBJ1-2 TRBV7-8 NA TGTGCCAGCAGCTTAGCCCGGGGGGTGAGTGGCTACACCTTC CASSLARGVSGYTF
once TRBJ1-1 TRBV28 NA TGTGCCAGCAGTTTCATTCATGGGGGCTGGACTGAAGCTTTCTTT CASSFIHGGWTEAFF
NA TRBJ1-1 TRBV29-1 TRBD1 TGCAGCGCTCAAACCCGGGACAGGGACACTGAAGCTTTCTTT CSAQTRDRDTEAFF
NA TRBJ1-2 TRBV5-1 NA TGCGCCAGCAGCTTAGGACAGCCCTATGGCTACACCTTC CASSLGQPYGYTF
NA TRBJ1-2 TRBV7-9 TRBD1 TGTGCCAGCAGCTTAGGGCCCCCCGACAGGGCGTCGTTCCATGGCTACACCTTC CASSLGPPDRASFHGYTF
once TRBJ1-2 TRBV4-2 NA TGTGCCAGCAGCCAGGGGCAGACTAACTATGGCTACACCTTC CASSQGQTNYGYTF
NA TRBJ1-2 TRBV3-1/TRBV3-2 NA TGTGCCAGCAGCCAAGAACAGGGTCCCTACTATGGCTACACCTTC CASSQEQGPYYGYTF
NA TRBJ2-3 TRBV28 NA TGTGCCAGCAGTCGAAATAGCGTAACAGATACGCAGTATTTT CASSRNSVTDTQYF
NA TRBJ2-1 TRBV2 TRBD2 TGTGCCAGCAGGGGAACTAGCGGGACTTACAATGAGCAGTTCTTC CASRGTSGTYNEQFF
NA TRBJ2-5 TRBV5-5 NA TGTGCCAGCAGCCCTGGGTTAGGGGGCCAAGAGACCCAGTACTTC CASSPGLGGQETQYF
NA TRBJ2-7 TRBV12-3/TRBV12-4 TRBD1 TGTGCCAGCAGGAGACAGGGGGCGACTGAGCAGTACTTC CASRRQGATEQYF
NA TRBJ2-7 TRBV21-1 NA TGTGCCAGCAGCAAAGTCCTAGCCGGTCCGGGACAGGGGGTTCCTCACTCCTACGAGCAGTACTTC CASSKVLAGPGQGVPHSYEQYF
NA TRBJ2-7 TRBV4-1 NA TGCGCCAGCAGCCAAGACGACAGCTACGAGCAGTACTTC CASSQDDSYEQYF
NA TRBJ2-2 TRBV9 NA TGTGCCAGCAGCGTAGGCCATCCTATCGGGGAGCTGTTTTTT CASSVGHPIGELFF
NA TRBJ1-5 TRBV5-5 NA TGTGCCAGCACCCCTAGCTTATGGGATCAGCCCCAGCATTTT CASTPSLWDQPQHF
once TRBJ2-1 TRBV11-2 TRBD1 TGTGCCAGCAGATATACAGGGGATTCCTACAATGAGCAGTTCTTC CASRYTGDSYNEQFF
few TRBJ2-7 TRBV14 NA TGTGCCAGCAGCCTCACTTACGAGCAGTACTTC CASSLTYEQYF
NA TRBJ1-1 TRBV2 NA TGTGCCAGCAGTGAACGGGAGGATGGGGGGGCTTTCTTT CASSEREDGGAFF
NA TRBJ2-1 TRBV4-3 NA TGCGCCAGCAGCCCTGTGCCTAGCTCCTCTTACAATGAGCAGTTCTTC CASSPVPSSSYNEQFF
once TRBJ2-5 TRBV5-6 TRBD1 TGTGCCAGCAGCCCGAGGGGGACAGGAAAGGAGACCCAGTACTTC CASSPRGTGKETQYF
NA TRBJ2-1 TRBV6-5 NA TGTGCCAGCAGGGCACTAGCCACTAACAATGAGCAGTTCTTC CASRALATNNEQFF
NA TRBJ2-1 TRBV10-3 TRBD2 TGTGCCATCAGGGTAGCGGGAGGGGACAATGAGCAGTTCTTC CAIRVAGGDNEQFF
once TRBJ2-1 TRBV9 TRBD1 TGTGCCAGCAGCGTAGCCGGGACAGGCCTATACAATGAGCAGTTCTTC CASSVAGTGLYNEQFF
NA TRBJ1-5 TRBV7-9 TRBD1 TGTGCCAGCAGCGAACAGGGGGCGGCCAATCAGCCCCAGCATTTT CASSEQGAANQPQHF
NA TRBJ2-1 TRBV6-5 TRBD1 TGTGCCAGCACCGGGACAGGCTCCTACAATGAGCAGTTCTTC CASTGTGSYNEQFF
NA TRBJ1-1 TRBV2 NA TGTGCCAGCAACAGGATCCCAATGAACACTGAAGCTTTCTTT CASNRIPMNTEAFF
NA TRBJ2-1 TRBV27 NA TGTGCCAGCAGTTTTGGTAGCTCCTACAATGAGCAGTTCTTC CASSFGSSYNEQFF
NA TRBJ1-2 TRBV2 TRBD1 TGTGCCAGCAGAGATCCTGCGGGACAGCATAACTATGGCTACACCTTC CASRDPAGQHNYGYTF
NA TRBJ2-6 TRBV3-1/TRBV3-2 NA TGTGCCAGCAGCCACTCGGGGGGGGCCAACGTCCTGACTTTC CASSHSGGANVLTF
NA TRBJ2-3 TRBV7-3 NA TGTGCCAGCAGCTTAACCAAGCCGGGAGAACACCACACACGAGATACGCAGTATTTT CASSLTKPGEHHTRDTQYF
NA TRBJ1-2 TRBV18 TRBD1 TGTGCCAGCTCTATCCAGGGGGACGGCTACACCTTC CASSIQGDGYTF
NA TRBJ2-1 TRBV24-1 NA TGTGCCACCAGTGACCGGGACTTGGTTGAGCAGTTCTTC CATSDRDLVEQFF
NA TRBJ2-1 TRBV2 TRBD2 TGTGCCAGCAGTGAAGTTCGTGCGGGGGGTGAGCAGTTCTTC CASSEVRAGGEQFF
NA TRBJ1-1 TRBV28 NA TGTGCCAGCAGTTTGAGAGAAATGGCTTTCTTT CASSLREMAFF
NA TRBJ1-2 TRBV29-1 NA TGCAGCGTTGCAGGGAACTATGGCTACACCTTC CSVAGNYGYTF